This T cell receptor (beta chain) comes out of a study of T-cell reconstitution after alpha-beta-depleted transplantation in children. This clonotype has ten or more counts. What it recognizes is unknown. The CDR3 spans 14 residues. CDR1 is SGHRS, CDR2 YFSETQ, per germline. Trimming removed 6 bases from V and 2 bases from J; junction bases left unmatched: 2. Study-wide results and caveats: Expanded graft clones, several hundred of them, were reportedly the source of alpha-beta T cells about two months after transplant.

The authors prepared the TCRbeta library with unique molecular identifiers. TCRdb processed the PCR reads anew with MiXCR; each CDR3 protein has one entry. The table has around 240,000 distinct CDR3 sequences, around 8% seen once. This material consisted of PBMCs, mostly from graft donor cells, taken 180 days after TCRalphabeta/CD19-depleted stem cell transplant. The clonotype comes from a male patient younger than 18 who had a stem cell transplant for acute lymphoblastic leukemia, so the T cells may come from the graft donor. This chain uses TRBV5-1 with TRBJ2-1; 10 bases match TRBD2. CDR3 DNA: TGCGCCAGCAAGGGGACTAGCGCCTACAATGAGCAGTTCTTC. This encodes CASKGTSAYNEQFF.